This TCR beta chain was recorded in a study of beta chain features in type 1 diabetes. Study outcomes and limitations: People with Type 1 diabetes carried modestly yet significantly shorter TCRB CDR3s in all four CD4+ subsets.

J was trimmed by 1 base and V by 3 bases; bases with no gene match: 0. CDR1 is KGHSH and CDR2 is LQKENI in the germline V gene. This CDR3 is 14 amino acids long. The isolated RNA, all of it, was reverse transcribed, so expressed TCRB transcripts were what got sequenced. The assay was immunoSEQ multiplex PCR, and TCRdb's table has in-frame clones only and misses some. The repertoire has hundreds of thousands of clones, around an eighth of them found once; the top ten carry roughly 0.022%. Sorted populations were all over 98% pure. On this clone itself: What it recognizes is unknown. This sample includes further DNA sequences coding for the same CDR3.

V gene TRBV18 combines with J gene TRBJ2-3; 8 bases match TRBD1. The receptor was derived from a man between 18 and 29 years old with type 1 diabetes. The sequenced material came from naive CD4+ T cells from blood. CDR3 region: CASSPGQGTDTQYF. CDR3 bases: TGTGCCAGCTCACCGGGACAGGGCACAGATACGCAGTATTTT.